The clone carrying this TCR beta chain turned up a few times. TCRdb re-called the 5' RACE reads through MiXCR, storing one row per CDR3 protein. Of 200,000 to 250,000 distinct CDR3 sequences in the sample, 6.9% were seen once. This CDR3 is 17 amino acids long. Germline V gene sequence: CDR1 DFQATT, CDR2 SNEGSKA (reference sequence). V lost 0 bases to trimming and J lost 4 bases; unmatched junction nucleotides: 10. The entry originates in a study of T cells after yellow fever vaccination. The chain links TRBV20-1 to TRBJ2-1; TRBD2 aligns across 9 bases. This TCR derives from a man under 40 who received the YFV17D yellow fever vaccine. Here the sequenced sample was CD4+ T cells sorted from PBMCs, taken 15 days after the yellow fever booster vaccination. The CDR3 loop reads CSARDPSGIVGYNEQFF. The CDR3 nucleotides are TGCAGTGCTAGAGATCCTAGCGGGATAGTTGGGTACAATGAGCAGTTCTTC.